Below, 27 T cell receptor beta chains from the same sample are listed, as sequenced in a study of OX40 agonist ivuxolimab in advanced cancers. Data came from immunoSEQ multiplex PCR; TCRdb stores just in-frame clones and leaves some out. There are tens of thousands of clones in the sample; around 90% occur only once, and 0.33% lies in the top ten. This material consisted of CD4+ or CD8+ T cells sorted from blood, taken in a trial of the OX40 agonist ivuxolimab. The receptor set was obtained from an adult with an advanced solid tumor such as melanoma, head and neck, liver or kidney cancer.

The J gene is TRBJ2-3, the V gene TRBV21-1. TRBV21-1 is deemed a pseudogene. The CDR3 contains 15 residues. Written as DNA, the CDR3 is TGTGCCAGCAGCAAAGCGAGGGGCAGGGCAGATACGCAGTATTTT. Translation: CASSKARGRADTQYF.

This sequence joins TRBV30 and TRBJ1-1; D perhaps matches TRBD1 (5 bases). Trimming removed 3 bases at V and 1 base at J, with 15 bases between. The germline gives CDR1 GTSNPN, CDR2 SVGIG (reference sequence). This CDR3 spans 15 amino acids. CDR3 DNA sequence: TGTGCCTGGAGAACTAGGCAGGGCGGGAACACTGAAGCTTTCTTT. Translated, it gives CAWRTRQGGNTEAFF. Together with reference TRBV30 and TRBJ1-1, the CDR3 gives the full variable domain: SQTIHQWPATLVQPVGSPLSLECTVEGTSNPNLYWYRQAAGRGLQLLFYSVGIGQISSEVPQNLSASRPQDRQFILSSKKLLLSDSGFYLCAWRTRQGGNTEAFFGQGTRLTVV.

The chain recombines TRBV28 with TRBJ2-3, with D maybe TRBD2 (7 bases). With 6 bases removed from V and 2 bases from J, the gap between germline ends came to 12 bases. The CDR3 length is 14 residues. Per the germline V gene, CDR1 is MDHEN and CDR2 is SYDVKM. The CDR3 region is CASSAGGATDTQYF. The DNA of the CDR3 is TGTGCCAGCAGCGCTGGGGGGGCCACAGATACGCAGTATTTT.

V and J are TRBV5-1 and TRBJ1-2; no firm D call. The V end lost 0 bases, the J end lost 5 bases, and 8 bases lay between the germline ends. The CDR3 loop spans 13 amino acids. Per germline, CDR1 SGHRS and CDR2 YFSETQ. The CDR3, as DNA: TGCGCCAGCAGCTTGGGAGGGTTTTATGGCTACACCTTC. Translation: CASSLGGFYGYTF.

The gene calls are TRBV7-6 and TRBJ1-1; D might be TRBD1 (5 bases). Trimming cost V 1 base and J 1 base, with 7 bases left between them. CDR3 size: 14 residues. Per germline, CDR1 SGHVS and CDR2 FNYEAQ. The CDR3 reads CASSLVGGNTEAFF. The CDR3 coding sequence is TGTGCCAGCAGCTTAGTCGGGGGGAACACTGAAGCTTTCTTT. The full variable domain, with the rest looked up from reference TRBV7-6 and TRBJ1-1, is GAGVSQSPRYKVTKRGQDVALRCDPISGHVSLYWYRQALGQGPEFLTYFNYEAQQDKSGLPNDRFSAERPEGSISTLTIQRTEQRDSAMYRCASSLVGGNTEAFFGQGTRLTVV.

V is TRBV29-1 and J is TRBJ2-5, with D possibly being TRBD1 (6 bases). This CDR3 spans 13 amino acids. With 6 bases removed from V and 5 bases from J, the gap between germline ends came to 16 bases. The germline CDR1 and CDR2 sequences are SQVTM and ANQGSEA. CDR3 nucleotide sequence: TGCAGCGTCCTTCCACAGGGATGGGAGACCCAGTACTTC. This codes for CSVLPQGWETQYF.

J is TRBJ1-1 and V is TRBV5-1; D perhaps matches TRBD1 (5 bases). V was shortened by 5 bases and J by 4 bases, with 12 bases between the two germline ends. There are 13 residues in the CDR3. From germline, CDR1 is SGHRS and CDR2 YFSETQ. CDR3 in DNA: TGCGCCAGCAGACCTGCGGGGCTCACTGAAGCTTTCTTT. It translates to CASRPAGLTEAFF.

V is TRBV6-6 and J is TRBJ2-2; D is ambiguous. CDR1 and CDR2 from the germline V gene are MNHNY and SVGAGI (reference sequence). Trimming cost V 5 bases and J 1 base, with 5 bases left between them. This CDR3 spans 13 amino acids. CDR3 coding DNA: TGTGCCAGCAGTAAGCAGAACACCGGGGAGCTGTTTTTT. Protein product: CASSKQNTGELFF.

Of note for this clone: Other DNA sequences of this sample code for an identical CDR3. The rearrangement joins TRBV7-2 to TRBJ2-5; D is undetermined. CDR3 length equals 13 residues. Trimming cost V 4 bases and J 2 bases, with 8 bases left between them. The germline V gene encodes CDR1 SGHTA and CDR2 FQGNSA. The CDR3 nucleotides read TGTGCCAGCAGCTATAGGGTTCAAGAGACCCAGTACTTC. This encodes CASSYRVQETQYF.

The J gene is TRBJ1-1, the V gene TRBV7-9; the D is unclear. The germline CDR1 and CDR2 sequences are SEHNR and FQNEAQ (reference sequence). The V end lost 3 bases, the J end lost 3 bases, and 5 bases lay between the germline ends. CDR3 length: 12 residues. CDR3 in DNA: TGTGCCAGCAGCTTCGGGTACACTGAAGCTTTCTTT. Translated, it gives CASSFGYTEAFF.

The chain links TRBV10-3 to TRBJ1-1; D gene unclear. V was clipped by 3 bases and J by 1 base, with 6 bases between them. This CDR3 has 13 residues. Germline V gene lookup returns CDR1 ENHRY and CDR2 SYGVKD. The CDR3 sequence is CAISESRNTEAFF. The CDR3, as DNA: TGTGCCATCAGTGAATCCCGGAACACTGAAGCTTTCTTT.

This clone came up a few times. This chain uses TRBV19 with TRBJ1-2; maybe TRBD1 (6 bases). Trimming left V 8 bases short and J 8 bases short, with 18 bases between. CDR3 length equals 13 residues. Germline V gene data show CDR1 as LNHDA and CDR2 as SQIVND (reference sequence). CDR3 DNA sequence: TGTGCCAGTGGATCCGGGTCGGGGGGCGGCTACACCTTC. Translation: CASGSGSGGGYTF.

The V and J genes are TRBV5-4 and TRBJ1-6; perhaps TRBD1 as D (6 bases). The V end lost 5 bases, the J end lost 10 bases, and 16 bases lay between the germline ends. Germline V CDR1 and CDR2: SGHNT, YYREEE (reference sequence). The CDR3 has 14 amino acids. This CDR3 reads CASRSGDPSSPLHF. CDR3 nucleotides: TGTGCCAGCAGATCAGGGGACCCAAGCTCACCCCTCCACTTT.

V is TRBV6-1 and J is TRBJ1-1; D uncertain. In germline, CDR1 is MNHNS, CDR2 SASEGT. The CDR3 has 13 amino acids. Deletions cut 8 bases from V and 3 bases from J, with 13 bases between. The CDR3 DNA reads TGTGCCAGCTTATCCGGGTTTGACACTGAAGCTTTCTTT. Translating gives CASLSGFDTEAFF.

The rearrangement uses TRBV27 and TRBJ1-5; tentatively, D is TRBD1 (6 bases). Germline V gene lookup returns CDR1 MNHEY and CDR2 SMNVEV (reference sequence). Trimming stripped 5 bases from V and 5 bases from J, with 13 bases between. This CDR3 has 14 amino acids. CDR3 sequence reads: CASSGTQGDQPQHF. As DNA, the CDR3 is TGTGCCAGCAGTGGAACACAGGGTGATCAGCCCCAGCATTTT.

The V and J genes are TRBV7-8 and TRBJ2-5; D tentatively fits TRBD1 or TRBD2 (6 bases each). This CDR3 has 13 residues. Germline CDR1 is SGHVS and CDR2 is FQNEAQ. Trimming left V 5 bases short and J 5 bases short, with 12 bases between. Here the CDR3 reads CASSEGGRETQYF. DNA of the CDR3: TGTGCCAGCAGCGAAGGGGGGCGGGAGACCCAGTACTTC.

This chain uses TRBV19 with TRBJ1-5; tentatively, D is TRBD1 (5 bases). V was shortened by 3 bases and J by 2 bases, with 14 bases between the two germline ends. This CDR3 is built from 16 residues. Germline V gene sequence: CDR1 LNHDA, CDR2 SQIVND (reference sequence). This CDR3 reads CASSIHIRDRNQPQHF. CDR3 nucleotides: TGTGCCAGTAGTATCCACATCCGGGACCGCAATCAGCCCCAGCATTTT.

The chain combines TRBV10-3 with TRBJ1-2, with a possible D match to TRBD1 (5 bases). Trimming took off 0 bases at V and 2 bases at J, with 10 bases between the two ends. There are 15 residues in the CDR3. Germline values: CDR1 ENHRY, CDR2 SYGVKD. CDR3 DNA sequence: TGTGCCATCAGTGAGTCCCCCGGGGCGAACTATGGCTACACCTTC. Protein sequence: CAISESPGANYGYTF.

The DNA for the CDR3 is TGTGCCAGCAGTCAGGGGGTTAACTATGGCTACACCTTC. This translates into CASSQGVNYGYTF. This chain connects TRBV27 to TRBJ1-2; TRBD1 matches 7 bases. With V trimmed by 5 bases and J by 1 base, 1 base remained unmatched. This CDR3 has 13 amino acids. Per germline, CDR1 MNHEY and CDR2 SMNVEV (reference sequence).

V and J are TRBV11-2 and TRBJ2-5; 8 bases are shared with TRBD1. Looked up from germline, CDR1 is SGHAT and CDR2 is FQNNGV. V lost 4 bases to trimming and J lost 3 bases; unmatched junction nucleotides: 7. The CDR3 loop spans 15 amino acids. CDR3: CASSSYRGKEETQYF. CDR3 in DNA: TGTGCCAGCAGCTCCTACAGGGGGAAGGAAGAGACCCAGTACTTC.

This chain uses TRBV9 with TRBJ2-7, with a possible D match to TRBD1 (6 bases). V lost 0 bases to trimming and J lost 3 bases, with 10 bases between them. Germline CDR1 SGDLS, CDR2 YYNGEE. CDR3 length: 14 amino acids. The CDR3 DNA follows: TGTGCCAGCAGCGTAGGGCAGGGGTTCTACGAGCAGTACTTC. Translated, it gives CASSVGQGFYEQYF. The full variable domain, with the rest looked up from reference TRBV9 and TRBJ2-7, is DSGVTQTPKHLITATGQRVTLRCSPRSGDLSVYWYQQSLDQGLQFLIQYYNGEERAKGNILERFSAQQFPDLHSELNLSSLELGDSALYFCASSVGQGFYEQYFGPGTRLTVT.

The count of this clone is one. The V call is TRBV4-2, the J call TRBJ2-5, with 9 bases identical to TRBD2. The CDR3 consists of 19 residues. Germline V gene sequence: CDR1 LGHNA, CDR2 YNFKEQ. With 1 base clipped from V and 5 bases from J, the junction kept 17 bases outside the gene matches. The CDR3 region has the DNA TGTGCCAGCAGCCAAGTCGGGGGCGGGGGGGCAACTGATAGGGAGACCCAGTACTTC. This codes for CASSQVGGGGATDRETQYF.

The table lists this clone with a count of one. V and J are TRBV6-5 and TRBJ1-5, with 8 nucleotides matching TRBD1. Germline V gene sequence: CDR1 MNHEY, CDR2 SVGAGI. The V segment lost 4 bases and the J segment 1 base; nucleotides outside the gene matches: 3. The CDR3 sequence is 15 residues long. The CDR3 protein is CASSLNRGSNQPQHF. The CDR3 DNA follows: TGTGCCAGCAGTTTGAACAGGGGGAGCAATCAGCCCCAGCATTTT.

This chain joins TRBV5-1 and TRBJ2-7; D is perhaps TRBD1 (5 bases). This CDR3 is built from 13 residues. V was pared by 5 bases and J by 1 base, with 10 bases between. Germline assignment: CDR1 SGHRS and CDR2 YFSETQ. Written as DNA, the CDR3 is TGCGCCAGCAGTTATGACAGATCCTACGAGCAGTACGTC. The encoded protein is CASSYDRSYEQYV.

As regards this clone: One end of the junction fails to match germline, which may point to a read error. The chain couples TRBV30 to TRBJ1-2, with 10 bases identical to TRBD1. The CDR3 is 14 residues long. Germline V gene data show CDR1 as GTSNPN and CDR2 as SVGIG (reference sequence). CDR3 coding DNA: TGTGCCTGGAGTCCGAGTTGGGACAGGGGCCCTACACACTTC. This translates into CAWSPSWDRGPTHF.

The chain employs TRBV6-6 and TRBJ1-1; D remains ambiguous. CDR1 is MNHNY, CDR2 SVGAGI, per germline (reference sequence). Trimming removed 6 bases from V and 1 base from J, with 9 bases in between. The CDR3 is made up of 13 amino acids. This CDR3 reads CASSNPANTEAFF. DNA of the CDR3: TGTGCCAGCAGCAACCCAGCGAACACTGAAGCTTTCTTT.

The rearrangement joins TRBV7-6 to TRBJ2-7; 10 bases line up with TRBD2. The CDR3 is 15 amino acids. V gave up 5 bases and J gave up 7 bases; unmatched junction bases: 11. CDR1 and CDR2 from the germline V gene are SGHVS and FNYEAQ. The chain's CDR3 is CASSRAWTSGGEQYF. The CDR3 nucleotides read TGTGCCAGCAGCCGAGCATGGACTAGCGGTGGGGAGCAGTACTTC.